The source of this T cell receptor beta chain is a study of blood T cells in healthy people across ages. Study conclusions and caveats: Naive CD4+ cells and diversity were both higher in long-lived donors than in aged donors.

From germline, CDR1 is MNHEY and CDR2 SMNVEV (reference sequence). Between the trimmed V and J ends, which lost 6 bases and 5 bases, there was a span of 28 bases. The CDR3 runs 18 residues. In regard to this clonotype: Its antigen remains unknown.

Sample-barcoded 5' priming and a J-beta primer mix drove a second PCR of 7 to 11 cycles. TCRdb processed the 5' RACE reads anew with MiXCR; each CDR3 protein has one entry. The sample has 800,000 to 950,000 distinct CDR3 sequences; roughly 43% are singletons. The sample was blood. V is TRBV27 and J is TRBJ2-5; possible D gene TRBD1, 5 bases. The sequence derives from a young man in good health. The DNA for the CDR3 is TGTGCCAGCAGCCGCTATACTATTGGGGCCATGTCTGTTGAGACCCAGTACTTC. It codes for CASSRYTIGAMSVETQYF.